This is a list of T cell receptor beta chains from one sample in a study of human versus mouse CDR3 diversity and MHC coevolution. Clones were read by immunoSEQ multiplex PCR, and TCRdb kept only the in-frame ones, dropping some. The data show about 77,000 clones, about nine tenths seen once. The sequenced material came from naive CD4+ T cells from blood. Receptors were obtained from a person aged 30-69 years in good health. Both conserved end residues are part of each CDR3. The order of the fields is clone size, J gene, D gene, V gene, CDR3 DNA, CDR3 protein. The D gene is left open where the match is weak. For some rows the clone size is stated as once, few or many, or as a class when expanded; others skip it.

>.|TRBJ2-2|TRBD1|TRBV7-8
TGTGCCAGCAGCCGTAGGACAGGGGACGGCGGGGAGCTGTTTTTT
CASSRRTGDGGELFF
>.|TRBJ1-1|.|TRBV29-1
TGCAGCGTTGAATTGGAGGGGATAGTCACTGAAGCTTTCTTT
CSVELEGIVTEAFF
>.|TRBJ1-1|.|TRBV6-1
TGTGCCAGCAGCGTTCGGTTTGACACTGAAGCTTTCTTT
CASSVRFDTEAFF
>.|TRBJ1-2|TRBD1|TRBV28
TGTGCCAGCAGTTTTAGGACAGGCTATGGCTACACCTTC
CASSFRTGYGYTF
>.|TRBJ2-2|TRBD2|TRBV9
TGTGCCAGCAGCGAAGGGACTAGCGGATCCACCGGGGAGCTGTTTTTT
CASSEGTSGSTGELFF
>.|TRBJ2-7|.|TRBV10-2
TGCGCCAGCAGTCTGCAGAGAGGAGCCGAGCAGTACTTC
CASSLQRGAEQYF
>.|TRBJ2-2|TRBD1|TRBV5-6
TGTGCCAGCAGCTTGGCCGCAGGGGGCCACACCGGGGAGCTGTTTTTT
CASSLAAGGHTGELFF
>.|TRBJ1-2|TRBD1|TRBV2
TGTGCCAGCAGGGACAGGGGGCAGGGTGGCTACACCTTC
CASRDRGQGGYTF
>.|TRBJ1-1|.|TRBV28
TGTGCCAGCAGTTTTAGTAAGGTGACATTTGGCACTGAAGCTTTCTTT
CASSFSKVTFGTEAFF
>.|TRBJ2-5|TRBD1|TRBV18
TGTGCCAGCTCTCGTGGACAGGGTCAAGAGACCCAGTACTTC
CASSRGQGQETQYF
>.|TRBJ1-2|TRBD1|TRBV19
TGTGCCAGTAGTTCCAAACCACAGGGGGCTTATGGCTACACCTTC
CASSSKPQGAYGYTF
>.|TRBJ2-5|.|TRBV7-6
TGTGCCAGCAGCTTAAGTGACTACCCTCGAGAGACCCAGTACTTC
CASSLSDYPRETQYF
>.|TRBJ2-1|TRBD2|TRBV10-2
TGCGCCAGCAGTGACGTTGAATTTTGGCTAGCGGGCCAGAGCTCCTACAATGAGCAGTTCTTC
CASSDVEFWLAGQSSYNEQFF
>.|TRBJ1-5|TRBD1|TRBV4-1
TGCGCCAGCAGCCCCGGACAGGGTCCACAGCCCCAGCATTTT
CASSPGQGPQPQHF
>.|TRBJ2-7|.|TRBV4-2
TGTGCCAGCAGCCAGGCCTCCGGGGGAACCTACGAGCAGTACTTC
CASSQASGGTYEQYF
>.|TRBJ2-5|.|TRBV28
TGTGCCAGCAGTTCCAGGGAAAAGCAGTACTTC
CASSSREKQYF
>.|TRBJ2-1|TRBD2|TRBV19
TGTGCCAGTAGTATGGGAGGGCCTCCCACCTACAATGAGCAGTTCTTC
CASSMGGPPTYNEQFF
>.|TRBJ1-6|.|TRBV27
TGTGCCAGCAGTTTGACGGGTCATGCGAATTCACCCCTCCACTTT
CASSLTGHANSPLHF
>.|TRBJ1-6|.|TRBV7-9
TGTGCCAGCAGCTTAGCAGGGGTTTCACCCCTCCACTTT
CASSLAGVSPLHF
>.|TRBJ2-3|TRBD2|TRBV5-1
TGCGCCAGCAGTCCATACCCCACGAGGAGCGGGAGCTTTACAGATACGCAGTATTTT
CASSPYPTRSGSFTDTQYF
>.|TRBJ1-5|.|TRBV2
TGTGCCAGCAGTGAGGGGCCAAATCAGCCCCAGCATTTT
CASSEGPNQPQHF
>.|TRBJ1-2|.|TRBV2
TGTGCCAGCAGCGGAGGGAGGGTGGGATATGGCTACACCTTC
CASSGGRVGYGYTF
>.|TRBJ2-7|TRBD2|TRBV29-1
TGCAGCGCCCTGACTAGCGGGAGAGGGGGATCCTACGAGCAGTACTTC
CSALTSGRGGSYEQYF
>.|TRBJ1-1|.|TRBV27
TGTGCCAGCTCTCGGGGAGGGATGAACACTGAAGCTTTCTTT
CASSRGGMNTEAFF
>.|TRBJ1-1|.|TRBV30
TGTGCCTGGGAGTGGGCCAGGAACACTGAAGCTTTCTTT
CAWEWARNTEAFF
>.|TRBJ2-7|.|TRBV9
TGTGCCAGCAGCCGGACCGGGAGCTCCTACGAGCAGTACTTC
CASSRTGSSYEQYF
>.|TRBJ1-5|TRBD1|TRBV30
TGTGCCTGGAGTTCAGGGGGTCAGCCCCAGCATTTT
CAWSSGGQPQHF
>.|TRBJ2-3|TRBD2|TRBV2
TGTGCCAGCAGCGGGTCGGGGGGGGGCACAGATACGCAGTATTTT
CASSGSGGGTDTQYF
>.|TRBJ2-7|TRBD2|TRBV10-2
TGCGCCAGCAGTGGAACTAGCGGTATCTACGAGCAGTACTTC
CASSGTSGIYEQYF
>.|TRBJ1-4|.|TRBV5-1
TGCGCCAGCAGCCGCGACAATGATGAAAAACTGTTTTTT
CASSRDNDEKLFF
>.|TRBJ1-2|TRBD1|TRBV28
TGTGCCAGCAGACCCGGGACAGGGGGAATCTTGGGCTATGGCTACACCTTC
CASRPGTGGILGYGYTF
>.|TRBJ2-3|TRBD2|TRBV5-1
TGCGCCAGCAAAGCGGGGGGAGTTTCTAGCACAGATACGCAGTATTTT
CASKAGGVSSTDTQYF
>.|TRBJ2-3|TRBD2|TRBV7-6
TGTGCCAGCAGCCTGTCTGTAGGACTAGCAGGAACAGATACGCAGTATTTT
CASSLSVGLAGTDTQYF
>.|TRBJ1-2|TRBD1|TRBV5-1
TGCGCCAGCAGCTTGACAGGGGGTGGCTACACCTTC
CASSLTGGGYTF
>.|TRBJ1-4|.|TRBV5-1
TGCGCCAGCCGGTCGGGGGGCTCTTCTGAAAAACTGTTTTTT
CASRSGGSSEKLFF
>once|TRBJ1-2|.|TRBV18
TGTGCCAGCTCACTGGCGGTAAGGGGGGGTTTCAGAGCTAACTATGGCTACACCTTC
CASSLAVRGGFRANYGYTF
>.|TRBJ2-7|.|TRBV5-6
TGTGCCAGCAGCCCCGGGGGGGACAGCTACGAGCAGTACTTC
CASSPGGDSYEQYF
>.|TRBJ2-5|.|TRBV30
TGTGCCTGGAGTCCTAGTTCTCCGACCCAGTACTTC
CAWSPSSPTQYF
>.|TRBJ1-3|.|TRBV18
TGTGCCAGCTCACCCACAGACTCTGGAAACACCATATATTTT
CASSPTDSGNTIYF
>.|TRBJ2-1|TRBD2|TRBV5-1
TGCGCCAGCAGCTTGGGCGTCGGGACTAGCGGGATAAATGAGCAGTTCTTC
CASSLGVGTSGINEQFF
>.|TRBJ2-7|TRBD1|TRBV2
TGTGCCAGCAGTCCCTACCCGTGGACAGGGGATTACGAGCAGTACTTC
CASSPYPWTGDYEQYF
>.|TRBJ2-7|.|TRBV18
TGTGCCAGCTCACCGGGGACAACGTACTACGAGCAGTACTTC
CASSPGTTYYEQYF
>.|TRBJ2-3|.|TRBV7-2
TGTGCCAGCAGCGCCGCAGCTAGGGGCCAAAGCACAGATACGCAGTATTTT
CASSAAARGQSTDTQYF
>.|TRBJ2-1|TRBD1|TRBV10-3
TGTGCCATCAGTGACCCAGGGACAGGGGTTGCGAATGAGCAGTTCTTC
CAISDPGTGVANEQFF
>.|TRBJ1-1|TRBD1|TRBV11-2
TGTGCCAGCAGCTGGGGGGACAGGGGCACTGAAGCTTTCTTT
CASSWGDRGTEAFF
>.|TRBJ1-5|.|TRBV6-1
TGTGCCTCCTCCAGGGAGGGAGTGTTAGATCAGCCCCAGCATTTT
CASSREGVLDQPQHF
>.|TRBJ2-1|TRBD2|TRBV9
TGTGCCAGCAGCAAGAGCGGGAGCTCCTACAATGAGCAGTTCTTC
CASSKSGSSYNEQFF
>few|TRBJ1-5|.|TRBV28
TGTGCCAGCACGAGCAATCAGCCCCAGCATTTT
CASTSNQPQHF
>.|TRBJ2-1|TRBD2|TRBV25-1
TGTGCCAGCAGTGTCCTGTTAGCGGGAGTGACCTACAATGAGCAGTTCTTC
CASSVLLAGVTYNEQFF
>.|TRBJ2-3|TRBD1|TRBV29-1
TGCAGCGTTGGAAGGCTTGGCGTGGACAGGTTAATCACAGATACGCAGTATTTT
CSVGRLGVDRLITDTQYF
>.|TRBJ1-1|.|TRBV6-1
TGTGCCAGCAGAGAAGACAGGATGCAAGAAGCTTTCTTT
CASREDRMQEAFF
>.|TRBJ2-3|.|TRBV7-6
TGTGCCAGCAGCTTAGGTATATTAGCGACTACAGATACGCAGTATTTT
CASSLGILATTDTQYF
>.|TRBJ1-5|.|TRBV19
TGTGCCAGTAGCGAGGTGAACGTCTATAGCAATCAGCCCCAGCATTTT
CASSEVNVYSNQPQHF
>.|TRBJ1-2|.|TRBV19
TGTGCCAGCGGAAACCCGGCGGGGGGCTACACCTTC
CASGNPAGGYTF
>.|TRBJ2-7|.|TRBV19
TGTGCCAGCCCGGGACAATTACTTCTAGAGCAGTACTTC
CASPGQLLLEQYF